This T cell receptor (beta chain) appears in the sequencing data of a study of radiotherapy plus CTLA-4 blockade in lung cancer. Study-level information: Under 20% of patients responded objectively, and about 33% achieved disease control.

This clone was seen only once. The CDR3 contains 15 residues. Germline CDR1 is MNHNS and CDR2 is SASEGT. V trimming: 5 bases; J trimming: 13 bases; junction bases outside the gene matches: 13. TCRdb's table, derived via immunoSEQ multiplex PCR, lists solely in-frame clones and lacks some. The data show about 110,000 clones, more than 70% seen once. The sequence was collected from a human donor with non-small cell lung cancer that progressed on radiotherapy plus ipilimumab. Some clones in this sample may be carry-over from other donors' samples. The J gene is TRBJ1-6, the V gene TRBV6-1, with 8 bases matching TRBD1. Sequencing used peripheral blood, obtained from a patient treated with radiotherapy plus ipilimumab. The CDR3 nucleotides read TGTGCCAGCAGTAGGTACCGGGACAGGCAATACCCCCTCCACTTT. Amino acids: CASSRYRDRQYPLHF.